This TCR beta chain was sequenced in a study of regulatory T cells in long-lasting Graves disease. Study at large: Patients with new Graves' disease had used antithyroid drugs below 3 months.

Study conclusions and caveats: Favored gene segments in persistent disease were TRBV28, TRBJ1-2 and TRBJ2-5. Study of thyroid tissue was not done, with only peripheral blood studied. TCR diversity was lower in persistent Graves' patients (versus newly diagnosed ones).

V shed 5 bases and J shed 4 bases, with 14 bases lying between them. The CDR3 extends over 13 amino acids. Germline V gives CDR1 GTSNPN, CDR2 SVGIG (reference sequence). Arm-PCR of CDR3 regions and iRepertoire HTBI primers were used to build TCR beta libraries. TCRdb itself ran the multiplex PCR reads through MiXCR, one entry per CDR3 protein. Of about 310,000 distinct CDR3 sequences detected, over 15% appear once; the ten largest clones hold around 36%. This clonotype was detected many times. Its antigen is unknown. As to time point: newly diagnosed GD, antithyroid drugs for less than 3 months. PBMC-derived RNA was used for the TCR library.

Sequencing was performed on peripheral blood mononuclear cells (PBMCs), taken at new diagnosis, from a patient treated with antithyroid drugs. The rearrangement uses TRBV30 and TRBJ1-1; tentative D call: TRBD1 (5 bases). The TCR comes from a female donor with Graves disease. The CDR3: CAWGVSGATEAFF. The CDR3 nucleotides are TGTGCCTGGGGGGTCAGCGGGGCCACTGAAGCTTTCTTT.